This TCR beta chain was identified during a study of tumor-infiltrating lymphocytes in primary liver carcinoma. Overall study context: Primary liver carcinoma, confirmed by histopathology, was surgically resected.

For this clonotype: An end of the junction differs from the germline gene, which may be a read error.

The blood RNA (from unsorted whole blood) was obtained, and germline DNA was also extracted. A sample of approximately 4 milliliters of peripheral blood was taken before surgery. Looked up from germline, CDR1 is SGHAT and CDR2 is FQNNGV. The CDR3 consists of 12 residues. TCR beta cDNA came from about 0.55 ug total RNA, primed with a constant-region primer. Library construction for TCR beta comprised three nested multiplex PCR rounds performed with slightly modified ARM-PCR. TRBV1-TRBV30 forward primers and a C-beta reverse primer were used in the first two PCR rounds, which each ran for around 11 cycles. TCRdb itself ran the multiplex PCR reads through MiXCR, one entry per CDR3 protein. Found here are almost 200,000 distinct CDR3 sequences, 65% of them singletons; the top ten hold approximately 6.6%.

The chain couples TRBV11-2 to TRBJ2-2; D unresolved. The sequence derives from a woman aged 60-70 years with primary liver carcinoma and hepatitis B virus infection. The material sequenced was peripheral blood. CDR3 nucleotides: TGTGCAAGCACCGACGTAGCCAGGAAGCTGTTTTTT. The encoded protein is CASTDVARKLFF.